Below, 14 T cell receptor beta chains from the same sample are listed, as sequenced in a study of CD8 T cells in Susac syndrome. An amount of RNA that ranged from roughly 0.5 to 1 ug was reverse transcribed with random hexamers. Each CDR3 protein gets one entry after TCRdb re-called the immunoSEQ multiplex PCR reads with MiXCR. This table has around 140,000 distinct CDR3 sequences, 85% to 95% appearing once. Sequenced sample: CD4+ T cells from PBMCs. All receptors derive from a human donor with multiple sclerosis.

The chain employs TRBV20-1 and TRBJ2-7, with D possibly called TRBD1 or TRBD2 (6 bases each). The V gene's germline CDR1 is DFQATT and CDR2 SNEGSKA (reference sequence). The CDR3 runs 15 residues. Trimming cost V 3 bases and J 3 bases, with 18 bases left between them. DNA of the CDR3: TGCAGTGCTAGCGGGGGATGGACAGCGAACTACGAGCAGTACTTC. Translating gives CSASGGWTANYEQYF.

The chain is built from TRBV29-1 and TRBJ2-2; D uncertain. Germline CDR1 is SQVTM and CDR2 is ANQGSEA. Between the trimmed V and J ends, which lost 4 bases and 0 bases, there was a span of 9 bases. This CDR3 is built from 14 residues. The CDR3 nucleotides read TGCAGCGTTGCTGTCGGCACGAACACCGGGGAGCTGTTTTTT. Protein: CSVAVGTNTGELFF.

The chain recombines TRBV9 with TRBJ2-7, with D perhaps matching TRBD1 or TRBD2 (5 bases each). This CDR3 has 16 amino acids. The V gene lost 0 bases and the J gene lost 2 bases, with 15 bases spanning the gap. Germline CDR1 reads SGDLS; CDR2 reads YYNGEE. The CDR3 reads CASSVGSARGPYEQYF. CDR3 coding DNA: TGTGCCAGCAGCGTAGGCTCAGCGAGGGGCCCCTACGAGCAGTACTTC.

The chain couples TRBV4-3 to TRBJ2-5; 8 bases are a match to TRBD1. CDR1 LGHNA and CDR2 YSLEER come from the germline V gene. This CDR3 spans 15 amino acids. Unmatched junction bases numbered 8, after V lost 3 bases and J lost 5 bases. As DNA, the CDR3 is TGCGCCAGCAGCCACGGTAGGACAGGGCTGGAGACCCAGTACTTC. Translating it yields CASSHGRTGLETQYF.

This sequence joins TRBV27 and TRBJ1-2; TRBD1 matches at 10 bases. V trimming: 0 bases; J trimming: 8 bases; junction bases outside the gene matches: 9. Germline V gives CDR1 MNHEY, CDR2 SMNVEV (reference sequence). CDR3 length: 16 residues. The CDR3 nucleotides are TGTGCCAGCAGTTTATCTTGGACAGGGGGTTTACGGGGCTACACCTTC. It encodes CASSLSWTGGLRGYTF.

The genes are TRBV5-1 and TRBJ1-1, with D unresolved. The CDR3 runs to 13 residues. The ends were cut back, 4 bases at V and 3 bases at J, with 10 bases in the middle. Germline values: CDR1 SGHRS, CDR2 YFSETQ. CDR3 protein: CASSLRDHTEAFF. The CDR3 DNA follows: TGCGCCAGCAGCCTCCGGGATCACACTGAAGCTTTCTTT.

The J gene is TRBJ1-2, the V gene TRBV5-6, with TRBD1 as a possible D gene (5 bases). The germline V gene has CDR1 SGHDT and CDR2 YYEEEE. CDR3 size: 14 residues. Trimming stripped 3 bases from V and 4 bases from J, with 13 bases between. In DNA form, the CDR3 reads TGTGCCAGCAGCTGGGGCGCTCGGGGCTATGGCTACACCTTC. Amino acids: CASSWGARGYGYTF. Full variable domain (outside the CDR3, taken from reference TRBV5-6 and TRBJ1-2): DAGVTQSPTHLIKTRGQQVTLRCSPKSGHDTVSWYQQALGQGPQFIFQYYEEEERQRGNFPDRFSGHQFPNYSSELNVNALLLGDSALYLCASSWGARGYGYTFGSGTRLTVV.

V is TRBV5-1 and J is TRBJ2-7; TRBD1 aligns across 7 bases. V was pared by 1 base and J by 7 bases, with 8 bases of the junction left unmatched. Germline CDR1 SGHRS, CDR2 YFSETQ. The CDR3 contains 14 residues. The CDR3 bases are TGCGCCAGCAGCTTGAAGGGACAGAACTCTGAGCAGTACTTC. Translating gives CASSLKGQNSEQYF.

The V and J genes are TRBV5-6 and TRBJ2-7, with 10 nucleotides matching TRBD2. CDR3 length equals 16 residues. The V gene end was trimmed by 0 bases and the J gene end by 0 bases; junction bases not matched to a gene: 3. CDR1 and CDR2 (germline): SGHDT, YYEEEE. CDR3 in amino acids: CASSLVWTSGSYEQYF. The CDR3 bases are TGTGCCAGCAGCTTGGTTTGGACTAGCGGCTCCTACGAGCAGTACTTC.

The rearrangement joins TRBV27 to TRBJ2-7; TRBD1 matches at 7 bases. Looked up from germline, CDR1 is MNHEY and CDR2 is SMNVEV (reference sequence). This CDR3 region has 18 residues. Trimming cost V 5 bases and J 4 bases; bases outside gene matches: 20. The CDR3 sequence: CASSQIPVRQGFLYEQYF. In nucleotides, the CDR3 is TGTGCCAGCAGTCAGATTCCCGTCCGACAGGGTTTCCTTTACGAGCAGTACTTC.

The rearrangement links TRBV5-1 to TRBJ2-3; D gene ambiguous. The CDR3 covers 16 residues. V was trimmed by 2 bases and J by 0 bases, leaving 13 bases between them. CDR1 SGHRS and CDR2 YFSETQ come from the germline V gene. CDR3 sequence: CASSLRAASSTDTQYF. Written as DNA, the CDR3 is TGCGCCAGCAGCTTAAGGGCCGCCTCTAGCACAGATACGCAGTATTTT.

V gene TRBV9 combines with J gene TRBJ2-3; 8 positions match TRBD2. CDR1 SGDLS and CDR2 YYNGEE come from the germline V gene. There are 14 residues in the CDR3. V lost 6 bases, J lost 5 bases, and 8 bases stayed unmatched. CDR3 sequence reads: CASTERERIDTQYF. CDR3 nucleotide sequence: TGTGCCAGCACGGAGCGGGAGAGGATAGATACGCAGTATTTT.

Written as DNA, the CDR3 is TGTGCCAGCAGTTCAGGACACCTGACCGGCTACACCTTC. This codes for CASSSGHLTGYTF. The rearrangement joins TRBV28 to TRBJ1-2; possible D gene TRBD1, 5 bases. The germline V gene has CDR1 MDHEN and CDR2 SYDVKM. V lost 4 bases and J 8 bases, leaving 14 bases between the germline ends. This CDR3 spans 13 amino acids.

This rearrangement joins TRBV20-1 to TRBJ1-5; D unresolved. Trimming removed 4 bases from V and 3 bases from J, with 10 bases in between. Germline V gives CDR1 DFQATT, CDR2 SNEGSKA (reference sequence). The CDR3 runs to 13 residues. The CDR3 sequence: CSAKKRVNQPQHF. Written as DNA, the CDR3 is TGCAGTGCTAAGAAGAGGGTCAATCAGCCCCAGCATTTT.